This T cell receptor beta chain was documented in a study of blood T cell repertoires in COVID-19. Study summary: T cells, B-cell-depleted T cells, or PBMCs provided the cDNA or gDNA that served as material.

Assay: immunoSEQ multiplex PCR; the TCRdb copy retains only in-frame clones and omits some. Among 88,000 or so clones listed, over 65% were seen once. Germline trimming cut 1 base from V and 5 bases from J; bases unmatched to any gene: 3. CDR1 and CDR2 (germline): SGHVS, FQNEAQ. This CDR3 has 15 residues. The sequencing sample was made of peripheral blood. V usage is TRBV7-8 and J usage is TRBJ2-2; 8 bases line up with TRBD1. This TCR derives from a human donor in a cohort sampled during active COVID-19. In nucleotides, the CDR3 is TGTGCCAGCAGCTTAGTTGGACAGGGTACCGGGGAGCTGTTTTTT. Its protein is CASSLVGQGTGELFF.